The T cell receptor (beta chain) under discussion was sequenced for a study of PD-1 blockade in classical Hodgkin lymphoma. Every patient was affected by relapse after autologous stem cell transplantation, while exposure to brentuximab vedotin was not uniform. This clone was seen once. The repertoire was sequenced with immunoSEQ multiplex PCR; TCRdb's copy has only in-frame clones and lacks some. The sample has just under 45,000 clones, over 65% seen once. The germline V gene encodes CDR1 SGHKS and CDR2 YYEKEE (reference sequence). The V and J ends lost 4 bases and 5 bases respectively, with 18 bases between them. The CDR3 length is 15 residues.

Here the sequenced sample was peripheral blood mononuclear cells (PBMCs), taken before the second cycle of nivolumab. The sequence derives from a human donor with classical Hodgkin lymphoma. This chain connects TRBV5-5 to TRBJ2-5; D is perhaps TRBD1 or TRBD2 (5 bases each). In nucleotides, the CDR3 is TGTGCCAGCAGCGGCATCGGGACCCTGCGGGAGACCCAGTACTTC. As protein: CASSGIGTLRETQYF.